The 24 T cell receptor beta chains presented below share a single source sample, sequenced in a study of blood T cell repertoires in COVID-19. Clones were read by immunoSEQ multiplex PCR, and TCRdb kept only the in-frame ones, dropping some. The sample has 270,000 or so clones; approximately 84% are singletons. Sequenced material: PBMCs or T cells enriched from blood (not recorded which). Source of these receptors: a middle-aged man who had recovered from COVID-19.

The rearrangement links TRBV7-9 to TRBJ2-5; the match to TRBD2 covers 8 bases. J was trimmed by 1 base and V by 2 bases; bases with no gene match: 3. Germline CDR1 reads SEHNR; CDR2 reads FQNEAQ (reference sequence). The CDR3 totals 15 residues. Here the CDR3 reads CASSLSSGIQETQYF. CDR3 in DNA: TGTGCCAGCAGCTTAAGTAGCGGGATCCAAGAGACCCAGTACTTC. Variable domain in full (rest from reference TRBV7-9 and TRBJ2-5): DTGVSQNPRHKITKRGQNVTFRCDPISEHNRLYWYRQTLGQGPEFLTYFQNEAQLEKSRLLSDRFSAERPKGSFSTLEIQRTEQGDSAMYLCASSLSSGIQETQYFGPGTRLLVL.

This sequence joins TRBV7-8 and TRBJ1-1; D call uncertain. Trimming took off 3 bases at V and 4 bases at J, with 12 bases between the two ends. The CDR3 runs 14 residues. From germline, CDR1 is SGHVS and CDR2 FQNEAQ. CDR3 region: CASSFRGEPTEAFF. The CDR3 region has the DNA TGTGCCAGCAGCTTCCGGGGAGAACCCACTGAAGCTTTCTTT.

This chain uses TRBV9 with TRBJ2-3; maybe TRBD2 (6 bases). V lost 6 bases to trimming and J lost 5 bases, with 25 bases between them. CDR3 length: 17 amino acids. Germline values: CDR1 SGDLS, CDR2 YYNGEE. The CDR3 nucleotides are TGTGCCAGCACCTTAGGGCTTGATAGCGGAGGGAAAGATACGCAGTATTTT. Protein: CASTLGLDSGGKDTQYF.

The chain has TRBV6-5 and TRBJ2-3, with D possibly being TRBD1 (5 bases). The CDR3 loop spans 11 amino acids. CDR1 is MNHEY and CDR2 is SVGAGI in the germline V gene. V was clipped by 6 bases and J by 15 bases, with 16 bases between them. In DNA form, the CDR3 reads TGTGCCAGCAGCCAAGGGGTAGGCCCATATTTT. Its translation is CASSQGVGPYF.

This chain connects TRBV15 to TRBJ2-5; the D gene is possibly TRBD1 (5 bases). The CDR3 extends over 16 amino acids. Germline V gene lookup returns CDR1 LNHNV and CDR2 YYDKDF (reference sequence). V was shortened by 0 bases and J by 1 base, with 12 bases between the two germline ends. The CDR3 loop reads CATSRDRVSFQETQYF. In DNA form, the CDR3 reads TGTGCCACCAGCAGAGACAGGGTCTCCTTCCAAGAGACCCAGTACTTC.

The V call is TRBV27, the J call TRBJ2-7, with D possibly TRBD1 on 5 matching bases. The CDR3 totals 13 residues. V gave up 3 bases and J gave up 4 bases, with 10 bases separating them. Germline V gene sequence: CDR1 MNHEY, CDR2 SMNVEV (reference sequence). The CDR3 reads CASSLGHRYEQYF. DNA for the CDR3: TGTGCCAGCAGTTTGGGGCACAGGTACGAGCAGTACTTC.

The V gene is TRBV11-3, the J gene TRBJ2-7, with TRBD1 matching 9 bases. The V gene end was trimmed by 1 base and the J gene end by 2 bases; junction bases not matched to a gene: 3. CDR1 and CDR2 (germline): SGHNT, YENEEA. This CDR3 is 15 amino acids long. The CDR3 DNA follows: TGTGCCAGCAGCTTAGGGGGACAGGGCACCTACGAGCAGTACTTC. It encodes CASSLGGQGTYEQYF.

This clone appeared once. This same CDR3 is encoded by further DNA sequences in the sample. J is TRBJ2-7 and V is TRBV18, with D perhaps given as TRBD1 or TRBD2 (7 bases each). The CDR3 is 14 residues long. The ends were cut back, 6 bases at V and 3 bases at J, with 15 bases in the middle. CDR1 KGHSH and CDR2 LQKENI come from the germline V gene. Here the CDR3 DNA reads TGTGCCAGCTCCCCAGGGGGGGGAGGCTACGAGCAGTACTTC. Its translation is CASSPGGGGYEQYF.

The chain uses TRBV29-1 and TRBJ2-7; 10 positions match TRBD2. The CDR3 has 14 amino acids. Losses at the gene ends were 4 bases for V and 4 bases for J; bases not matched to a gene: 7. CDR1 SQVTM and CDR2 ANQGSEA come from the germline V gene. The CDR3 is CSVGLLAGRYEQYF. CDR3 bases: TGCAGCGTTGGGTTACTAGCGGGAAGATACGAGCAGTACTTC.

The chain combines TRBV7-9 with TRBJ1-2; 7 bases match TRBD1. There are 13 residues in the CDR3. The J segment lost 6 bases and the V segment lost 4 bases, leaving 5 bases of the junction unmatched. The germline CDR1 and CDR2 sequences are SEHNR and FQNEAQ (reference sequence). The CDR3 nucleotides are TGTGCCAGCAGCTCCCTCACAGGGGATGGCTACACCTTC. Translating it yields CASSSLTGDGYTF.

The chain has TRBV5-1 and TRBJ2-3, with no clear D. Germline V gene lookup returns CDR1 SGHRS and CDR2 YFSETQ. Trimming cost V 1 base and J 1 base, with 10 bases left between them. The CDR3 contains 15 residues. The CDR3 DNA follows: TGCGCCAGCAGCTTGAGGAGTCACGGCACAGATACGCAGTATTTT. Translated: CASSLRSHGTDTQYF.

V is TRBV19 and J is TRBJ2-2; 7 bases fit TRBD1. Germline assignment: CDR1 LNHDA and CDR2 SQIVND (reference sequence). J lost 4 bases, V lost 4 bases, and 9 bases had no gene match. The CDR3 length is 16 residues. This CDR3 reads CASSNRQGSRTGELFF. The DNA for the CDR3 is TGTGCCAGTAGTAATCGACAGGGCTCGCGCACCGGGGAGCTGTTTTTT.

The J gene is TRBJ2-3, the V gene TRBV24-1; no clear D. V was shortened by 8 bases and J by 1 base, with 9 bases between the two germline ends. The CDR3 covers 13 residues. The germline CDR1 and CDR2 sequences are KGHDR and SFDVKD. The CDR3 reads CATKDTGTDTQYF. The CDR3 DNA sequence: TGTGCCACCAAAGACACCGGCACAGATACGCAGTATTTT.

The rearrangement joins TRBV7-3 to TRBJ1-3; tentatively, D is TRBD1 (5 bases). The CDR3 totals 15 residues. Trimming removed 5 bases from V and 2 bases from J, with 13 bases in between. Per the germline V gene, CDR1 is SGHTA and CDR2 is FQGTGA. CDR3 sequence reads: CASSPGHAAGNTIYF. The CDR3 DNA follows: TGTGCCAGCAGCCCAGGACATGCCGCTGGAAACACCATATATTTT.

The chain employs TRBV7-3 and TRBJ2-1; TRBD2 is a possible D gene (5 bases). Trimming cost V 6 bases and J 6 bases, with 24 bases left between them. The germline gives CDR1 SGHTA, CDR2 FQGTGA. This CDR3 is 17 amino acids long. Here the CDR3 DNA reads TGTGCCAGCAGAACAAGACCTTTCCCCGGGATGGGCAATGAGCAGTTCTTC. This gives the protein CASRTRPFPGMGNEQFF.

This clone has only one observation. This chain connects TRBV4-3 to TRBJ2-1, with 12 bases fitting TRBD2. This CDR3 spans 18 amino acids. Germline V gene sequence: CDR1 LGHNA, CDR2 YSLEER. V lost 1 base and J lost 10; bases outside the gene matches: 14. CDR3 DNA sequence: TGCGCCAGCAGCCAAGCACAGACTCGGACTAGCGGGATGGTAGAGCAGTTCTTC. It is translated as CASSQAQTRTSGMVEQFF.

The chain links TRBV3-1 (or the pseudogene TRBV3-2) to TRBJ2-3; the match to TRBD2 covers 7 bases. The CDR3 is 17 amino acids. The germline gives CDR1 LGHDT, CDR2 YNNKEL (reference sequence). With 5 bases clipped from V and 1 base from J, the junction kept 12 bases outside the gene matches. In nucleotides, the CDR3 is TGTGCCAGCAGCTCCGGGACTAAGGGGACGGGCACAGATACGCAGTATTTT. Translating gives CASSSGTKGTGTDTQYF.

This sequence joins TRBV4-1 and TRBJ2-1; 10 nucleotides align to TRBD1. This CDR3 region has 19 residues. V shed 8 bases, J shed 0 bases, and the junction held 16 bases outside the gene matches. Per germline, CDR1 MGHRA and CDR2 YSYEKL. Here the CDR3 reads CASAITGTGARSSYNEQFF. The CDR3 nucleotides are TGCGCCAGCGCAATTACCGGGACAGGGGCTCGGAGCTCCTACAATGAGCAGTTCTTC.

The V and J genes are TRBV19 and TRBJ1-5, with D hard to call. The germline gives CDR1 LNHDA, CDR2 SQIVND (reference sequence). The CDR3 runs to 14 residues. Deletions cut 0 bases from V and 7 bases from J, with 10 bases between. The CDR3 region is CASSIDGLRQPQHF. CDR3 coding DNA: TGTGCCAGTAGTATAGATGGGCTCCGGCAGCCCCAGCATTTT. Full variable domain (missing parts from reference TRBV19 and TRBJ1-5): DGGITQSPKYLFRKEGQNVTLSCEQNLNHDAMYWYRQDPGQGLRLIYYSQIVNDFQKGDIAEGYSVSREKKESFPLTVTSAQKNPTAFYLCASSIDGLRQPQHFGDGTRLSIL.

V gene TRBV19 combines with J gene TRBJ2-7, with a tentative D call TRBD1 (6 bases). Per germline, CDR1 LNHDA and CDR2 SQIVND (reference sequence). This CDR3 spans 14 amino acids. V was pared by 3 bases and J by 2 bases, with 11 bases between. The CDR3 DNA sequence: TGTGCCAGTAGTATCCGTGACAGGACCTACGAGCAGTACTTC. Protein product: CASSIRDRTYEQYF.

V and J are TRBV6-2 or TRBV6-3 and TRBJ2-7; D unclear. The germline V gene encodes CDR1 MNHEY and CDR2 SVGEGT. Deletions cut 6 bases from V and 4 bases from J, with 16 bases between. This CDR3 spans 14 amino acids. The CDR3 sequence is CASSDSDLRYEQYF. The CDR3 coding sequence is TGTGCCAGCAGCGATTCAGATTTGAGGTACGAGCAGTACTTC.

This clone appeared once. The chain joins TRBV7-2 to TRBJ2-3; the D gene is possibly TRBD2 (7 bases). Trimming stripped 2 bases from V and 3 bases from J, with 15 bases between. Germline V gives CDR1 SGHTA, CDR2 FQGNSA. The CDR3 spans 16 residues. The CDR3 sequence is CASSLSKGGSTDTQYF. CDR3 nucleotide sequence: TGTGCCAGCAGCTTAAGCAAGGGGGGGAGTACAGATACGCAGTATTTT.

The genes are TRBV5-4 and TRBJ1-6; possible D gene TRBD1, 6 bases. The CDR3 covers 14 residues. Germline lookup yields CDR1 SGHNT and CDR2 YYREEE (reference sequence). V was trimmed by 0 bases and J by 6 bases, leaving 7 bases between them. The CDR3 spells CASSLVGANSPLHF. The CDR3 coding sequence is TGTGCCAGCAGCTTGGTGGGGGCTAATTCACCCCTCCACTTT.

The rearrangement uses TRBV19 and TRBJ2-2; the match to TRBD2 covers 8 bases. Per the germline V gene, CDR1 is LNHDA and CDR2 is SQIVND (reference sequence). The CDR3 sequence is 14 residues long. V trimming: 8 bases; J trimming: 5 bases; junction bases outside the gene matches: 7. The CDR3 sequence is CASRYSGDTGELFF. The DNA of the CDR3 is TGTGCCAGTCGGTATAGCGGGGATACCGGGGAGCTGTTTTTT. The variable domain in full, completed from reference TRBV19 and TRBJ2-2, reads DGGITQSPKYLFRKEGQNVTLSCEQNLNHDAMYWYRQDPGQGLRLIYYSQIVNDFQKGDIAEGYSVSREKKESFPLTVTSAQKNPTAFYLCASRYSGDTGELFFGEGSRLTVL.